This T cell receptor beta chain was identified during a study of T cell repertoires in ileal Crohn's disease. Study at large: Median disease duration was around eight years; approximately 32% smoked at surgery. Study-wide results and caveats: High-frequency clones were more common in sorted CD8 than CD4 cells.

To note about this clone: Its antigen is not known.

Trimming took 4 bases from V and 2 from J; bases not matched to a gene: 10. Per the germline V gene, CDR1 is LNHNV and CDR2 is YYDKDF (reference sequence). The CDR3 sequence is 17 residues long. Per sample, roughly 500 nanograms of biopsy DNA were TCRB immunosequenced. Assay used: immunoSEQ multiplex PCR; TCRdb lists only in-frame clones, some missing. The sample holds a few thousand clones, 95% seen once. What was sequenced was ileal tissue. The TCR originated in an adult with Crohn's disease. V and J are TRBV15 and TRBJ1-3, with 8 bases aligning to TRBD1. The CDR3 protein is CATSTWLGTGTGNTIYF. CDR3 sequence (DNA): TGTGCCACCAGCACCTGGCTAGGGACAGGAACTGGAAACACCATATATTTT.